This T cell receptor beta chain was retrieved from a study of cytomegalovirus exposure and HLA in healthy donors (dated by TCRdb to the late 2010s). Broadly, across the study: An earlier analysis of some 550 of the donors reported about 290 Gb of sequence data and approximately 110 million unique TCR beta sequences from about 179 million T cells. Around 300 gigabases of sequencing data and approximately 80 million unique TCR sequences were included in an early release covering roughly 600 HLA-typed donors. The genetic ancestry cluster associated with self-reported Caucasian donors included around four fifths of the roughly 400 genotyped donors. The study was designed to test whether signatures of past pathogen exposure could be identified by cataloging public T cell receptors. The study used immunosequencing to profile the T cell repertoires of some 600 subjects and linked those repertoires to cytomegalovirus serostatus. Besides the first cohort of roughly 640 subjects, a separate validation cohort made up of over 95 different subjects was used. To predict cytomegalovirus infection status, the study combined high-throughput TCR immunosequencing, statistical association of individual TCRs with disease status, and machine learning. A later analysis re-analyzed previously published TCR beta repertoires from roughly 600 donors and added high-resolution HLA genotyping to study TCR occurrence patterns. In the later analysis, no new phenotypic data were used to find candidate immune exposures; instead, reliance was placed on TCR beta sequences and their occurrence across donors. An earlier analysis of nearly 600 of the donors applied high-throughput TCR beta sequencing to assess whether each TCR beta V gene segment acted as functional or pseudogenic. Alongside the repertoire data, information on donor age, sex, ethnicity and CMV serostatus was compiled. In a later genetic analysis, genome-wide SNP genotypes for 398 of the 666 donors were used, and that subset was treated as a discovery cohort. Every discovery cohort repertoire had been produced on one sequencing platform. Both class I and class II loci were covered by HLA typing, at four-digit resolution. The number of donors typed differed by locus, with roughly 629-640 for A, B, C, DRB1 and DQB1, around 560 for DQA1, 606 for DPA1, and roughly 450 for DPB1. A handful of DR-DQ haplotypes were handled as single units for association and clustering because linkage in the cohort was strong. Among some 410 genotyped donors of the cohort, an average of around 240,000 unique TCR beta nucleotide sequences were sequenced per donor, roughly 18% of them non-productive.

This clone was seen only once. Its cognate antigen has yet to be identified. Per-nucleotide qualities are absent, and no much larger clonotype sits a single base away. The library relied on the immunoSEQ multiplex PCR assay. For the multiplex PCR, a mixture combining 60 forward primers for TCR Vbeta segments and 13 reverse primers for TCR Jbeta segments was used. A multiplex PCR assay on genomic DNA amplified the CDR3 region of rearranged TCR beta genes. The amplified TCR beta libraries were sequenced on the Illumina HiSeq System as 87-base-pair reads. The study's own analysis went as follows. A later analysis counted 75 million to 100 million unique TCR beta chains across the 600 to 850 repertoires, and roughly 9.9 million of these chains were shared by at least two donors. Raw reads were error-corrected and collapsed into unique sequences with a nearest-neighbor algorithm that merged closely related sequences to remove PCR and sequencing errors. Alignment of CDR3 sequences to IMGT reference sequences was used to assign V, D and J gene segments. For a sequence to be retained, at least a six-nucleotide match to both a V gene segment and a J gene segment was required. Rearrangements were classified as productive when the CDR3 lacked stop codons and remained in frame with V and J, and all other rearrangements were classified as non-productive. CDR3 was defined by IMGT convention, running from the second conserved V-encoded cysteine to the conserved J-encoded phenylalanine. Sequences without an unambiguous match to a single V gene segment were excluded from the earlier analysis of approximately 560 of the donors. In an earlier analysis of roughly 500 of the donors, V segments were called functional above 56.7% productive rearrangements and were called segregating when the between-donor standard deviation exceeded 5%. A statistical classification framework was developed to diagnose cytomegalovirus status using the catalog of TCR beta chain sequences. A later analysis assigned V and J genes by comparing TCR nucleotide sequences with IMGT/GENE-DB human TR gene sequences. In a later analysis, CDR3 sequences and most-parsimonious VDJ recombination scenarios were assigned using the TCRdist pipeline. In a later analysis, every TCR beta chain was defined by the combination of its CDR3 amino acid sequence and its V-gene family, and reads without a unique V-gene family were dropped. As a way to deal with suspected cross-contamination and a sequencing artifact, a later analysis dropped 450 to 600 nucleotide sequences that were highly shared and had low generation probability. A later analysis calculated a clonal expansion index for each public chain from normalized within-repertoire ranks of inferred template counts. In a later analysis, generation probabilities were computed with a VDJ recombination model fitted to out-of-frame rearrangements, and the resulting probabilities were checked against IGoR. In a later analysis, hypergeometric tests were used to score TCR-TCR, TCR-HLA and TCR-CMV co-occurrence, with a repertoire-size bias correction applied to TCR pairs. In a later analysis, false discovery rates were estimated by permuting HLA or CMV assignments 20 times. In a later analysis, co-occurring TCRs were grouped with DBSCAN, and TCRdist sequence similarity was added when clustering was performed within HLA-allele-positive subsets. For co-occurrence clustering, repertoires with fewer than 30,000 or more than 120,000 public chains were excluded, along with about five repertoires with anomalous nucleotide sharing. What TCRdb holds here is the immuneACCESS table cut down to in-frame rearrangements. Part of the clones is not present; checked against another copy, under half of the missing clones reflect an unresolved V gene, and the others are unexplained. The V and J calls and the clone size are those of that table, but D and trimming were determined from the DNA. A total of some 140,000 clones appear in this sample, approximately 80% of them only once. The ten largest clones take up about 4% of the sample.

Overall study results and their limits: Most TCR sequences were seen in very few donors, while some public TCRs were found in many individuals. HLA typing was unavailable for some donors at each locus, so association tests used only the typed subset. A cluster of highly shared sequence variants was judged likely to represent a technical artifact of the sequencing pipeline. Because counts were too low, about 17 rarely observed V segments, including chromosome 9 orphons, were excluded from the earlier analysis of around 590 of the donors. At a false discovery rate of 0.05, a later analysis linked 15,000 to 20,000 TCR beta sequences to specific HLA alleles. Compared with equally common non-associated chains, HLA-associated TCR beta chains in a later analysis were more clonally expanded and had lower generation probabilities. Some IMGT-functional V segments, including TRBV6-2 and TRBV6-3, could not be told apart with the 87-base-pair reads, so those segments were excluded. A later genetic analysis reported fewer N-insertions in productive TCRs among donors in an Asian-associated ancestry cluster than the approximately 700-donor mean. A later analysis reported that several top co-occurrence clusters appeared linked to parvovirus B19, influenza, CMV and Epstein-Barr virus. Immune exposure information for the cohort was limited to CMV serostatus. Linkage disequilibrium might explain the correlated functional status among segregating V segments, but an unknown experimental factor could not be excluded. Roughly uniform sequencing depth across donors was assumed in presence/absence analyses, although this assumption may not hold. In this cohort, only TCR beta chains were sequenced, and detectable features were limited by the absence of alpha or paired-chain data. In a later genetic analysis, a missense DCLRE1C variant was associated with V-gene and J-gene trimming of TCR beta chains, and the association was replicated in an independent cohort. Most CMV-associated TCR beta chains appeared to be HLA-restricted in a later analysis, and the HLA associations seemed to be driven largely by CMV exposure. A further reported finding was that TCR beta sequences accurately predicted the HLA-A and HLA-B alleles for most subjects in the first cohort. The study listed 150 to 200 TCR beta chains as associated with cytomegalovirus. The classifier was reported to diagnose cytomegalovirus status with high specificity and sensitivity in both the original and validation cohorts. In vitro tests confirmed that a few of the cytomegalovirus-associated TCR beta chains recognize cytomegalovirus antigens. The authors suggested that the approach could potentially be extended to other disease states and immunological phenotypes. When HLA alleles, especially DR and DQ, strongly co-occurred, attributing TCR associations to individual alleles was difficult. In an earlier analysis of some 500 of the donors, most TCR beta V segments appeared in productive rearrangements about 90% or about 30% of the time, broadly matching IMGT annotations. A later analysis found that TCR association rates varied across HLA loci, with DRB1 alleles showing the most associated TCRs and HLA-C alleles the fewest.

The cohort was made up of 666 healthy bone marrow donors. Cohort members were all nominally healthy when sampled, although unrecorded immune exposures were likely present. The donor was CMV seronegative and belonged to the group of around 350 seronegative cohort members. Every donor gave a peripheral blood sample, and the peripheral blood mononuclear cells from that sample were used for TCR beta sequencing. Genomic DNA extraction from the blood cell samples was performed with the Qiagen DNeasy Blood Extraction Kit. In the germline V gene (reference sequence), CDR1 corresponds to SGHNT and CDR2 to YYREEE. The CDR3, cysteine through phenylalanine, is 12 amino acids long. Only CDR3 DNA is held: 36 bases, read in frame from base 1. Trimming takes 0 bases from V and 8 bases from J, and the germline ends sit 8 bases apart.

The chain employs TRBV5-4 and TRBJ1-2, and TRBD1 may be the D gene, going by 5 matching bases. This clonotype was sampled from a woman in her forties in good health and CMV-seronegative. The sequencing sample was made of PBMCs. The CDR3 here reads CASSLAGIGYTF. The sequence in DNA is TGTGCCAGCAGCTTGGCAGGGATCGGCTACACCTTC.